Shown below are 14 T cell receptor beta chains from a single sample sequenced in a study of control samples from healthy donors and cancer patients. TCRdb's copy holds only in-frame clones and misses some; the assay was immunoSEQ multiplex PCR. The sample carries around 110,000 clones, 88% recorded once. The specimen was blood. These receptors came from a woman in her 70s in good health.

The chain joins TRBV19 to TRBJ1-2, with 8 bases aligning to TRBD1. Germline V gene lookup returns CDR1 LNHDA and CDR2 SQIVND (reference sequence). The CDR3 extends over 15 amino acids. The trim removed 6 bases at V and 5 bases at J, leaving 11 bases unmatched. The CDR3 sequence: CASRVFGGQGYGYTF. The CDR3 nucleotides are TGTGCCAGTAGAGTTTTCGGAGGACAGGGATATGGCTACACCTTC.

The chain couples TRBV4-3 to TRBJ2-1, with D unclear. CDR1 LGHNA and CDR2 YSLEER come from the germline V gene. The CDR3 runs to 15 residues. The V end was cut by 1 base, the J end by 0 bases, with 7 bases between. The CDR3 DNA follows: TGCGCCAGCAGCCAAGGACTGTACTCCTACAATGAGCAGTTCTTC. Its translation: CASSQGLYSYNEQFF.

V gene TRBV5-1 combines with J gene TRBJ1-6, with unresolved D. The CDR3 is 14 residues long. V was cut by 4 bases and J by 7 bases, with 12 bases left in between. Germline CDR1 is SGHRS and CDR2 is YFSETQ. The CDR3 is CASSQETGNSPLHF. The DNA for the CDR3 is TGCGCCAGCAGCCAGGAGACGGGCAATTCACCCCTCCACTTT.

CDR3 in amino acids: CASTWLPNEQFF. CDR3 sequence (DNA): TGTGCCAGCACCTGGTTGCCGAATGAGCAGTTCTTC. The J gene is TRBJ2-1, the V gene TRBV12-3 or TRBV12-4; D remains unclear. This CDR3 comprises 12 residues. V gave up 7 bases and J gave up 7 bases, with 11 bases separating them.

The rearrangement uses TRBV10-3 and TRBJ1-1; perhaps TRBD1 as D (6 bases). This CDR3 has 15 residues. V shed 1 base and J shed 5 bases, with 14 bases lying between them. Looked up from germline, CDR1 is ENHRY and CDR2 is SYGVKD. The CDR3 region is CAISELGGLGTEAFF. The CDR3 nucleotides read TGTGCCATCAGTGAGTTAGGGGGGCTTGGGACTGAAGCTTTCTTT.

V usage is TRBV3-1 (or the pseudogene TRBV3-2) and J usage is TRBJ2-2, with 8 nucleotides matching TRBD1. In germline, CDR1 is LGHDT, CDR2 YNNKEL (reference sequence). V trimming: 3 bases; J trimming: 2 bases; junction bases outside the gene matches: 2. The CDR3 spans 15 residues. The CDR3 nucleotides read TGTGCCAGCAGCCACAGGGGGCCAAACACCGGGGAGCTGTTTTTT. Its protein product is CASSHRGPNTGELFF.

The V gene is TRBV5-4, the J gene TRBJ1-4; 10 bases align to TRBD1. V shed 4 bases, J shed 3 bases, and the junction held 6 bases outside the gene matches. The germline gives CDR1 SGHNT, CDR2 YYREEE (reference sequence). The CDR3 spans 16 residues. The CDR3 spells CASSPGQGIANEKLFF. As DNA, the CDR3 is TGTGCCAGCAGCCCGGGACAGGGGATCGCTAATGAAAAACTGTTTTTT.

The V and J genes are TRBV6-5 and TRBJ2-1; TRBD1 aligns across 9 bases. Germline lookup yields CDR1 MNHEY and CDR2 SVGAGI. This CDR3 comprises 14 residues. V trimming: 7 bases; J trimming: 6 bases; junction bases outside the gene matches: 7. CDR3 residues: CASIGDRVGNEQFF. CDR3 nucleotides: TGTGCCAGCATCGGGGACAGGGTGGGCAATGAGCAGTTCTTC.

V usage is TRBV11-2 and J usage is TRBJ2-5, with 9 positions matching TRBD2. The junction had 9 bases not matched to a gene; V was cut back by 3 bases and J by 4 bases. The CDR3 contains 16 residues. Germline-derived CDR1 and CDR2 are SGHAT and FQNNGV. CDR3 region: CASSFGLAGLRETQYF. CDR3 sequence (DNA): TGTGCCAGCAGCTTTGGGCTAGCGGGGCTCCGAGAGACCCAGTACTTC.

The rearrangement uses TRBV11-2 and TRBJ1-4, with no clear D. V lost 1 base and J lost 6, with 9 bases in between. This CDR3 is 14 amino acids long. CDR1 is SGHAT and CDR2 is FQNNGV in the germline V gene. CDR3 DNA sequence: TGTGCCAGCAGCTTAGGGCAGTTGGATGAAAAACTGTTTTTT. This gives the protein CASSLGQLDEKLFF.

The V call is TRBV12-3 or TRBV12-4, the J call TRBJ2-7, with D possibly matching TRBD1 (6 bases). Trimming pared 2 bases from V and 2 bases from J, leaving 7 bases between. CDR3 length equals 13 residues. The CDR3 is CASSLQGTYEQYF. Written as DNA, the CDR3 is TGTGCCAGCAGTTTACAGGGGACCTACGAGCAGTACTTC.

The rearrangement joins TRBV4-2 to TRBJ2-7, with 7 bases matching TRBD1. The V and J ends lost 3 bases and 2 bases, in that order; junction bases with no gene match: 4. This CDR3 comprises 14 residues. Germline V CDR1 and CDR2: LGHNA, YNFKEQ. CDR3 nucleotides: TGTGCCAGCAGCCATAGGACAGGAACCTACGAGCAGTACTTC. It codes for CASSHRTGTYEQYF.

The sample holds one count of this clone. The chain employs TRBV12-1 and TRBJ1-5; the tabulated D call, TRBD1, remains unverified against the DNA. TRBV12-1 is a pseudogene locus. The CDR3 is 16 residues long. CDR3 nucleotides: TGTGCCAGCAGCTTTATGGGACAGGGTGTCAATCAGCCCCAGCATTTT. It specifies CASSFMGQGVNQPQHF.

This clone was observed a single time. The V call is TRBV5-5, the J call TRBJ1-6; 7 positions agree with TRBD1. The V and J ends lost 5 bases and 8 bases, in that order; junction bases with no gene match: 7. The germline CDR1 and CDR2 sequences are SGHKS and YYEKEE (reference sequence). The CDR3 runs to 14 residues. The CDR3 here is CASSLAGGDSPLHF. CDR3 sequence (DNA): TGTGCCAGCAGTCTGGCAGGGGGGGATTCACCCCTCCACTTT.